This T cell receptor beta chain was retrieved from a study of blood T cell repertoires in COVID-19. Study summary: There were acute and convalescent COVID-19 samples, and they came from the United States, Italy and Spain.

Per the germline V gene, CDR1 is LGHNA and CDR2 is YSLEER. The V and J ends lost 0 bases and 4 bases, in that order; junction bases with no gene match: 10. This CDR3 has 19 amino acids. TCRdb keeps only in-frame clones here, not all; method: immunoSEQ multiplex PCR. The table includes hundreds of thousands of clones, around 90% detected once. Material for sequencing was peripheral blood. The sequence came from a man younger than 35 with active or convalescent COVID-19. This rearrangement joins TRBV4-3 to TRBJ2-5, with 14 bases identical to TRBD2. The chain's CDR3 is CASSQERKGLAGEAETQYF. The CDR3 nucleotides are TGCGCCAGCAGCCAAGAGCGAAAGGGACTAGCGGGGGAGGCAGAGACCCAGTACTTC.